Detailed here is one T cell receptor beta chain. Its antigen is unknown. The record originates from a study of identical twins. Regarding the study as a whole: When twins shared out-of-frame alpha sequences, those sequences had excess low generation probability. The study based its conclusions on cross-sectional statistical analysis and did not follow the same donors.

Template switching (which added a universal primer site) was used, and cDNA carried unique molecular identifiers. TCRdb used MiXCR to reprocess the 5' RACE reads, holding one entry per CDR3 protein. The sample carries roughly 1.6 million distinct CDR3 sequences, about 32% recorded once. The V gene lost 5 bases and the J gene lost 2 bases, with 12 bases spanning the gap. This CDR3 is 15 amino acids long. The germline gives CDR1 MNHEY, CDR2 SMNVEV (reference sequence). The clonotype was recovered from a newborn girl in good health. Sequencing used cord blood. This sequence joins TRBV27 and TRBJ1-4, with D unresolved. As DNA, the CDR3 is TGTGCCAGCAGTCCGAATTTGGGGACTAATGAAAAACTGTTTTTT. Residues: CASSPNLGTNEKLFF.